This TCR beta chain was sequenced for a study of radiation and T cells in renal cell carcinoma. Study-level information: Nephrectomy followed 15 Gy stereotactic body radiation by 4 weeks.

Study outcomes and limitations: From baseline, blood top tumor clonotypes peaked at 2 weeks post-radiation. Baseline intratumoral clonotype presence is unknown without pretreatment biopsies.

Noted time point: baseline pretreatment blood. Treatment here: 15 Gy SBRT to primary tumor, nephrectomy 4 weeks later. Blood was sampled at baseline, 2 weeks and 4 weeks after SBRT. Germline V gene lookup returns CDR1 MNHNS and CDR2 SASEGT. The CDR3 is 15 amino acids. Trimming took 6 bases from V and 1 from J; bases not matched to a gene: 8. Sequencing used immunoSEQ multiplex PCR; TCRdb keeps in-frame clones, though not all of them. Of 140,000 or so clones listed, approximately 90% are singletons. About this clone: The antigen remains undetermined.

The TCR comes from a woman in her 50s with renal cell carcinoma. The chain couples TRBV6-1 to TRBJ2-7, with TRBD1 matching over 8 bases. The specimen was blood, collected from a patient whose treatment included radiotherapy and nephrectomy. CDR3 loop: CASRGAGTGSYEQYF. CDR3 sequence (DNA): TGTGCCAGCAGGGGGGCCGGGACAGGTTCCTACGAGCAGTACTTC.